The clone carrying this TCR beta chain was detected a few times. Method: immunoSEQ multiplex PCR; TCRdb's copy keeps in-frame clones and lacks some. The table lists around 110,000 clones, approximately 87% of them singletons. This entry comes from a study of blood T cell repertoires in COVID-19. About the research overall: Spain, Italy and the United States supplied samples that represented acute and convalescent COVID-19. The analysed material was cDNA or gDNA that came from T cells, B-cell-depleted T cells, or PBMCs.

Trimming at V came to 3 bases and at J to 8 bases, leaving 6 bases not matched to a gene. CDR1 GTSNPN and CDR2 SVGIG come from the germline V gene (reference sequence). This CDR3 has 13 residues. This clonotype was obtained from a man under 40 with acute or convalescent COVID-19. The chain couples TRBV30 to TRBJ1-1; 10 bases fit TRBD1. Sequencing was done on a sample of peripheral blood. The CDR3 reads CAWSRQGALEAFF. The CDR3 DNA sequence: TGTGCCTGGAGCAGACAGGGGGCGCTAGAAGCTTTCTTT. Using reference TRBV30 and TRBJ1-1 for the parts outside the CDR3, the full variable domain is SQTIHQWPATLVQPVGSPLSLECTVEGTSNPNLYWYRQAAGRGLQLLFYSVGIGQISSEVPQNLSASRPQDRQFILSSKKLLLSDSGFYLCAWSRQGALEAFFGQGTRLTVV.